The rows below give T cell receptor beta chains drawn from one sample of a study of T cells in localized non-small cell lung cancer. Sequencing used immunoSEQ multiplex PCR; TCRdb keeps in-frame clones, though not all of them. Here the sample spans around 78,000 clones, around 82% being singletons. The source material was peripheral blood, sampled before any cancer treatment. These receptors were collected from a female donor older than 55 with stage I lung adenocarcinoma. The CDR3 runs from the conserved cysteine through the conserved F or W. A D gene is named only where the DNA matches it firmly. Not all rows give a size; the values are once, few, many and, for expanded clones, a class.

j_gene: TRBJ2-1; v_gene: TRBV11-2; d_gene: NA; abundance: few; CDR3nt: TGTGCCAGCAATCGGGTAGGGGAGACCTCCTACAATGAGCAGTTCTTC; CDR3aa: CASNRVGETSYNEQFF
j_gene: TRBJ1-1; v_gene: TRBV5-1; d_gene: NA; abundance: NA; CDR3nt: TGCGCCAGCAGCTTGACAGGGAAGGTGAGCACTGAAGCTTTCTTT; CDR3aa: CASSLTGKVSTEAFF
j_gene: TRBJ2-7; v_gene: TRBV2; d_gene: TRBD2; abundance: NA; CDR3nt: TGTGCCAGCAGTGGGACTAGCGTTTCGTCCTACGAGCAGTACTTC; CDR3aa: CASSGTSVSSYEQYF
j_gene: TRBJ2-1; v_gene: TRBV6-4; d_gene: TRBD2; abundance: NA; CDR3nt: TGTGCCAGCAGTGTCCTAGCGGGGGGCGGGGAGCAGTTCTTC; CDR3aa: CASSVLAGGGEQFF
j_gene: TRBJ1-5; v_gene: TRBV4-2; d_gene: NA; abundance: few; CDR3nt: TGTGCCAGCAGCCAAGAGGTTGGGGGAGGACAGCCCCAGCATTTT; CDR3aa: CASSQEVGGGQPQHF
j_gene: TRBJ2-2; v_gene: TRBV10-3; d_gene: NA; abundance: NA; CDR3nt: TGTGCCATCAGTGACCCGGGAGTAACAAACACCGGGGAGCTGTTTTTT; CDR3aa: CAISDPGVTNTGELFF
j_gene: TRBJ2-2; v_gene: TRBV6-1; d_gene: NA; abundance: NA; CDR3nt: TGTGCCAGCTTAGAAGGCCTGAGCGCCGGGGAGCTGTTTTTT; CDR3aa: CASLEGLSAGELFF
j_gene: TRBJ1-1; v_gene: TRBV9; d_gene: TRBD1; abundance: once; CDR3nt: TGTGCCAGCAGCGTAGGAGGGACAGGACAAAGTGAAGCTTTCTTT; CDR3aa: CASSVGGTGQSEAFF
j_gene: TRBJ2-5; v_gene: TRBV27; d_gene: NA; abundance: NA; CDR3nt: TGTGCCAGCAGTTGGACGGGGCCCCGCGCGGTACAAGAGACCCAGTACTTC; CDR3aa: CASSWTGPRAVQETQYF
j_gene: TRBJ1-2; v_gene: TRBV19; d_gene: NA; abundance: few; CDR3nt: TGTGCCAGTAGTATAGAGAACTATGGCTACACCTTC; CDR3aa: CASSIENYGYTF
j_gene: TRBJ1-1; v_gene: TRBV5-4; d_gene: NA; abundance: NA; CDR3nt: TGTGCCAGCAGCTTCTTCAATGAAGCTTTCTTT; CDR3aa: CASSFFNEAFF
j_gene: TRBJ1-3; v_gene: TRBV19; d_gene: NA; abundance: NA; CDR3nt: TGTGCCAGTAGTCCGGGGAGAGGAAACACCATATATTTT; CDR3aa: CASSPGRGNTIYF
j_gene: TRBJ2-1; v_gene: TRBV18; d_gene: TRBD1; abundance: NA; CDR3nt: TGTGCCAGCTCAGGGGGACAGGGCAATGAGCAGTTCTTC; CDR3aa: CASSGGQGNEQFF
j_gene: TRBJ1-2; v_gene: TRBV27; d_gene: NA; abundance: many; CDR3nt: TGTGCCAGCAGTTTATCGCGTGAAGGTGACGGAGATGGCTACACCTTC; CDR3aa: CASSLSREGDGDGYTF
j_gene: TRBJ1-5; v_gene: TRBV28; d_gene: TRBD1; abundance: NA; CDR3nt: TGTGCCAGCAAGACAGGGGGCCGGAATCAGCCCCAGCATTTT; CDR3aa: CASKTGGRNQPQHF
j_gene: TRBJ2-5; v_gene: TRBV13; d_gene: TRBD1; abundance: NA; CDR3nt: TGTGCCAGCAGCGTCAGGGGGTGGGTCCAAGAGACCCAGTACTTC; CDR3aa: CASSVRGWVQETQYF
j_gene: TRBJ1-2; v_gene: TRBV19; d_gene: NA; abundance: NA; CDR3nt: TGTGCCAGTTATAACAGGGTTGGTGGCTACACCTTC; CDR3aa: CASYNRVGGYTF
j_gene: TRBJ2-7; v_gene: TRBV4-3; d_gene: TRBD1; abundance: NA; CDR3nt: TGCGCCAGCAGCCAAGATCCGGGACAGAATTCCTACGAGCAGTACTTC; CDR3aa: CASSQDPGQNSYEQYF
j_gene: TRBJ2-1; v_gene: TRBV19; d_gene: TRBD2; abundance: NA; CDR3nt: TGTGCCACCTTACTCAGCGGGGGGAAAAACAATGAGCAGTTCTTC; CDR3aa: CATLLSGGKNNEQFF
j_gene: TRBJ1-2; v_gene: TRBV29-1; d_gene: NA; abundance: NA; CDR3nt: TGCAGTGTTCGGGGGGCAGATGGCTACACCTTC; CDR3aa: CSVRGADGYTF
j_gene: TRBJ1-5; v_gene: TRBV7-8; d_gene: NA; abundance: NA; CDR3nt: TGTGCCAGCAGCTTAGTCGGCGGGGGGGTGGGCAATCAGCCCCAGCATTTT; CDR3aa: CASSLVGGGVGNQPQHF
j_gene: TRBJ2-7; v_gene: TRBV4-2; d_gene: TRBD2; abundance: NA; CDR3nt: TGTGCCAGCAGCCAAGCCTTAGCGGGAGGGCCCATCTCCGAGCAGTACTTC; CDR3aa: CASSQALAGGPISEQYF
j_gene: TRBJ2-7; v_gene: TRBV6-6; d_gene: NA; abundance: NA; CDR3nt: TGTGCCAGCAGTTTGATTCGCACCTACGAGCAGTACTTC; CDR3aa: CASSLIRTYEQYF
j_gene: TRBJ1-2; v_gene: TRBV6-5; d_gene: NA; abundance: NA; CDR3nt: TGTGCCAGCAAAGAGACCGCGAGGGGAGGCTACACCTTC; CDR3aa: CASKETARGGYTF
j_gene: TRBJ2-1; v_gene: TRBV9; d_gene: NA; abundance: NA; CDR3nt: TGTGCCAGCAGCGTAACCGCAGGGCTCAGGGTCGACAATGAGCAGTTCTTC; CDR3aa: CASSVTAGLRVDNEQFF
j_gene: TRBJ2-2; v_gene: TRBV6-1; d_gene: NA; abundance: NA; CDR3nt: TGTGCCAGCAGTGAGCGGGGGCGCGGCACCGGGGAGCTGTTTTTT; CDR3aa: CASSERGRGTGELFF
j_gene: TRBJ1-4; v_gene: TRBV7-2; d_gene: NA; abundance: NA; CDR3nt: TGTGCCAGCAGACGAATCGGGGCAACTAATGAAAAACTGTTTTTT; CDR3aa: CASRRIGATNEKLFF
j_gene: TRBJ2-7; v_gene: TRBV30; d_gene: TRBD2; abundance: NA; CDR3nt: TGTGCCTGGAGTGTACTAGCGGGAGAGTACGAGCAGTACTTC; CDR3aa: CAWSVLAGEYEQYF
j_gene: TRBJ2-3; v_gene: TRBV7-6; d_gene: TRBD2; abundance: NA; CDR3nt: TGTGCCAGCAGCCCTAGCGGGGGGGCGGGTACGCAGTATTTT; CDR3aa: CASSPSGGAGTQYF
j_gene: TRBJ1-2; v_gene: TRBV7-9; d_gene: TRBD1; abundance: NA; CDR3nt: TGTGCCAGCAGCTCCTCCAGACAGGGGGCCTTAGGCTACACCTTC; CDR3aa: CASSSSRQGALGYTF
j_gene: TRBJ2-7; v_gene: TRBV5-1; d_gene: NA; abundance: NA; CDR3nt: TGCGCCAGCAGCTTCCCCCCCTGGGAGCAGTACTTC; CDR3aa: CASSFPPWEQYF
j_gene: TRBJ2-5; v_gene: TRBV7-2; d_gene: TRBD2; abundance: NA; CDR3nt: TGTGCCAGCAGCAATACTAGCGGGGGGGAGACCCAGTACTTC; CDR3aa: CASSNTSGGETQYF
j_gene: TRBJ1-1; v_gene: TRBV2; d_gene: NA; abundance: NA; CDR3nt: TGTGCCACCCGAGAGGGTAACACTGAAGCTTTCTTT; CDR3aa: CATREGNTEAFF
j_gene: TRBJ1-1; v_gene: TRBV6-5; d_gene: NA; abundance: NA; CDR3nt: TGTGCCAGCAGTTACGGGGGGATGAACACTGAAGCTTTCTTT; CDR3aa: CASSYGGMNTEAFF
j_gene: TRBJ1-1; v_gene: TRBV10-3; d_gene: NA; abundance: once; CDR3nt: TGTGCCGGGGGCCAGGGGATGAACACTGAAGCTTTCTTT; CDR3aa: CAGGQGMNTEAFF
j_gene: TRBJ1-3; v_gene: TRBV5-5; d_gene: NA; abundance: few; CDR3nt: TGTGCCAGCAGCTTACAAGGAAACACCATATATTTT; CDR3aa: CASSLQGNTIYF
j_gene: TRBJ1-2; v_gene: TRBV6-1; d_gene: TRBD1; abundance: NA; CDR3nt: TGTGCCACCTTGACAGGGGATACCTATGGCTACACCTTC; CDR3aa: CATLTGDTYGYTF
j_gene: TRBJ2-3; v_gene: TRBV4-1; d_gene: TRBD1; abundance: NA; CDR3nt: TGCGCCAGCAGCCAAGTCTCCCCAGGGGGAACAGATACGCAGTATTTT; CDR3aa: CASSQVSPGGTDTQYF
j_gene: TRBJ1-5; v_gene: TRBV5-8; d_gene: TRBD1; abundance: NA; CDR3nt: TGTGCCAGCAGCTTGAGACAGGGGGCAAGACAGCCCCAGCATTTT; CDR3aa: CASSLRQGARQPQHF
j_gene: TRBJ2-1; v_gene: TRBV6-6; d_gene: TRBD1; abundance: NA; CDR3nt: TGTGCCAGCAGACCCGGGGACAGGGCGTATTACAATGAGCAGTTCTTC; CDR3aa: CASRPGDRAYYNEQFF
j_gene: TRBJ1-5; v_gene: TRBV13; d_gene: TRBD1; abundance: NA; CDR3nt: TGTGCCAGCAGCTTACGGGGACAGGGTAGGGGGTCCCAGCATTTT; CDR3aa: CASSLRGQGRGSQHF
j_gene: TRBJ2-2; v_gene: TRBV7-2; d_gene: TRBD1; abundance: NA; CDR3nt: TGTGCCAGCAGCTTAGATAGGACAGGGGGTATCACCGGGGAGCTGTTTTTT; CDR3aa: CASSLDRTGGITGELFF
j_gene: TRBJ2-1; v_gene: TRBV29-1; d_gene: NA; abundance: NA; CDR3nt: TGCAGCGCCTACGAGAAGGGAGTGAACAATGAGCAGTTCTTC; CDR3aa: CSAYEKGVNNEQFF
j_gene: TRBJ1-2; v_gene: TRBV28; d_gene: TRBD1; abundance: NA; CDR3nt: TGTGCCAGCAGCCCGACAGGGATCTATGGCTACACCTTC; CDR3aa: CASSPTGIYGYTF
j_gene: TRBJ2-1; v_gene: TRBV5-1; d_gene: NA; abundance: NA; CDR3nt: TGCGCCAGCAGCTCCGGGACCCAAACTACCAATGAGCAGTTCTTC; CDR3aa: CASSSGTQTTNEQFF
j_gene: TRBJ1-1; v_gene: TRBV7-2; d_gene: NA; abundance: NA; CDR3nt: TGTGCCAGCAGTATCCTCGGACGGAACACTGAAGCTTTCTTT; CDR3aa: CASSILGRNTEAFF
j_gene: TRBJ1-2; v_gene: TRBV6-4; d_gene: NA; abundance: NA; CDR3nt: TGTGCCAGCAGTAGGTATGGTAATGGCTACACCTTC; CDR3aa: CASSRYGNGYTF
j_gene: TRBJ2-7; v_gene: TRBV5-5; d_gene: TRBD2; abundance: NA; CDR3nt: TGTGCCAGCAGCTTGGTTACGCGGGGGGGCCTCGAGCAGTACTTC; CDR3aa: CASSLVTRGGLEQYF
j_gene: TRBJ2-4; v_gene: TRBV2; d_gene: TRBD2; abundance: NA; CDR3nt: TGTGCCAGCAGTGAACGGAGCGGGGGGGCTGATTCGGTTCAGTACTTC; CDR3aa: CASSERSGGADSVQYF
j_gene: TRBJ1-6; v_gene: TRBV27; d_gene: NA; abundance: NA; CDR3nt: TGTGCCAGCAGTTTATCGGCGGCAGGGGTGGATTCACCCCTCCACTTT; CDR3aa: CASSLSAAGVDSPLHF
j_gene: TRBJ2-2; v_gene: TRBV9; d_gene: TRBD2; abundance: few; CDR3nt: TGTGCCAGCAGCGTCCTGAGCGGGGGCACCGGGGAGCTGTTTTTT; CDR3aa: CASSVLSGGTGELFF
j_gene: TRBJ2-1; v_gene: TRBV7-8; d_gene: NA; abundance: few; CDR3nt: TGTGCCAGCAGCCTAACATACAATGAGCAGTTCTTC; CDR3aa: CASSLTYNEQFF
j_gene: TRBJ1-3; v_gene: TRBV18; d_gene: TRBD1; abundance: NA; CDR3nt: TGTGCCAGCTCACCACCGGGACAGGGGAGCGTCCTTGGAAACACCATATATTTT; CDR3aa: CASSPPGQGSVLGNTIYF
j_gene: TRBJ1-5; v_gene: TRBV5-1; d_gene: NA; abundance: NA; CDR3nt: TGCGCCAGCAGTTCTCCCGTAGCGGGAGATTATAGCAATCAGCCCCAGCATTTT; CDR3aa: CASSSPVAGDYSNQPQHF
j_gene: TRBJ2-2; v_gene: TRBV13; d_gene: NA; abundance: NA; CDR3nt: TGTGCCAGCAGCTTCGGCCCGGAGTTATCGAACACCGGGGAGCTGTTTTTT; CDR3aa: CASSFGPELSNTGELFF
j_gene: TRBJ2-1; v_gene: TRBV5-6; d_gene: NA; abundance: NA; CDR3nt: TGTGCCAGCAGCTTGGCGGCGGCGAGCTCCTACAATGAGCAGTTCTTC; CDR3aa: CASSLAAASSYNEQFF
j_gene: TRBJ2-2; v_gene: TRBV5-1; d_gene: TRBD2; abundance: NA; CDR3nt: TGCGCCAGCAGCACGGGGACAGCCGCGGGGATACTAGCGGGGTTCACCGGGGAGCTGTTTTTT; CDR3aa: CASSTGTAAGILAGFTGELFF
j_gene: TRBJ1-1; v_gene: TRBV11-1; d_gene: NA; abundance: once; CDR3nt: TGTGCCAGCAGCTTAGGGGCAGGGAGGAACACTGAAGCTTTCTTT; CDR3aa: CASSLGAGRNTEAFF
j_gene: TRBJ1-5; v_gene: TRBV28; d_gene: TRBD1; abundance: once; CDR3nt: TGTGCCAGCATGGGACAGGGGGGCAATCAGCCCCAGCATTTT; CDR3aa: CASMGQGGNQPQHF